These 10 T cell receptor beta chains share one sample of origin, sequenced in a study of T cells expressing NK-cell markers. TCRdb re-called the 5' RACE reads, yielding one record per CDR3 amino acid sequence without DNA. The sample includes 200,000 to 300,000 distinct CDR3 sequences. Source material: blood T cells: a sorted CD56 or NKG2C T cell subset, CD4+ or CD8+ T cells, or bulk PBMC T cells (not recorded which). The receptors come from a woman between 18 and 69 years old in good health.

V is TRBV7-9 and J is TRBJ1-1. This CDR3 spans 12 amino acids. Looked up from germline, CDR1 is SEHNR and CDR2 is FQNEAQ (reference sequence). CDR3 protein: CASSLEGRWAFF.

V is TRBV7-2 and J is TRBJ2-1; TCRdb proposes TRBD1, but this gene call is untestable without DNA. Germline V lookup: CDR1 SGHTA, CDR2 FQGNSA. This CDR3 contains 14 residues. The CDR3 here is CASSLGPVSGSRFF.

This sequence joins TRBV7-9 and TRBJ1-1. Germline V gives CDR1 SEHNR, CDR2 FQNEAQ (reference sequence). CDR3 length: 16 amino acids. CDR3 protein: CASSLVYVSMNTEAFF.

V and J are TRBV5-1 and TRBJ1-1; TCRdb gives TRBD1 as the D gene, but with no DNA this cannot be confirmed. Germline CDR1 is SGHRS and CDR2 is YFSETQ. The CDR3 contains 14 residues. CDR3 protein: CASSFSTGDTEAFF.

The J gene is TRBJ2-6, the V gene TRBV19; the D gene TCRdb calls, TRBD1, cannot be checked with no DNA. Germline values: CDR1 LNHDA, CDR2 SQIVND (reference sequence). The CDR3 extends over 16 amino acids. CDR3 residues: CASSTREPSGANVLTF.

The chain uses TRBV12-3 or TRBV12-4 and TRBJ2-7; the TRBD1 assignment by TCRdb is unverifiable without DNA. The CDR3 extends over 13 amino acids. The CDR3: CASSFRGTYEQYF.

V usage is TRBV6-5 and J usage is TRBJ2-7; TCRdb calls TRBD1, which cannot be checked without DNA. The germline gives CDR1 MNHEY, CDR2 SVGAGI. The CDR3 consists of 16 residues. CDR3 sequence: CASSYFSRQGSDEQYF.

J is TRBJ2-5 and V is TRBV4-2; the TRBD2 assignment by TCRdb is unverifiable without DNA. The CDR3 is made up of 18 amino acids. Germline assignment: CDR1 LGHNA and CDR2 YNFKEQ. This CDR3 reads CASSRQDFSSGRQETQYF.

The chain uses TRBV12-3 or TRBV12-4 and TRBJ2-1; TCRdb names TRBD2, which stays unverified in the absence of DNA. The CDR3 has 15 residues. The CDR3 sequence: CASAWRGGGGNEQFF.

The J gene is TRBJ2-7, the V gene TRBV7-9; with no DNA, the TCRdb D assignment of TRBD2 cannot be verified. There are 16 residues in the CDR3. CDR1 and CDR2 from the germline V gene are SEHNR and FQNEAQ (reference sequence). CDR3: CASSPKGLSQTYEQYF.